This T cell receptor (beta chain) was captured in a study of shared clonotypes between healthy human individuals. On the study more broadly: Aged 18 to 49, the donors were two women and three men.

The CDR3 spans 13 residues. V gave up 5 bases and J gave up 7 bases; unmatched junction bases: 6. Germline CDR1 GTSNPN, CDR2 SVGIG (reference sequence). The data were produced by immunoSEQ multiplex PCR, yet TCRdb's version contains in-frame clones alone and is incomplete. Found here are approximately 110,000 clones, less than 80% of them singletons; the top ten hold about 24%. The TCR comes from a woman younger than 45 in good health. The chain carries TRBV30 and TRBJ2-2, with TRBD1 matching over 8 bases. Sequencing was carried out using memory CD8+ T cells sorted from blood. Subset given: CD45RO+ cells pooled with CCR7-negative TemRA cells. Here the CDR3 reads CAWWTGRSGELFF. The CDR3 region has the DNA TGTGCCTGGTGGACAGGGAGGAGCGGGGAGCTGTTTTTT.